This T cell receptor (beta chain) was sequenced during a study of T cell changes during pregnancy in multiple sclerosis. V was shortened by 3 bases and J by 8 bases, with 10 bases between the two germline ends. The CDR3 sequence is 12 residues long. Germline CDR1 LNHNV, CDR2 YYDKDF (reference sequence). TCRdb's copy holds only in-frame clones and misses some; the assay was immunoSEQ multiplex PCR. Of approximately 47,000 clones in the sample, over 85% were seen once. J is TRBJ1-1 and V is TRBV15; D is possibly TRBD1 (6 bases). The receptor comes from a female donor with multiple sclerosis, enrolled in a pregnancy study. Here the sequenced sample was CD4+ T cells from peripheral blood mononuclear cells, taken in the first trimester of pregnancy. The CDR3 sequence: CATSRLQGEAFF. CDR3 DNA sequence: TGTGCCACCAGCAGGTTACAGGGCGAAGCTTTCTTT.